The sample holds a few counts of the clone carrying this T cell receptor beta chain. Next came a second PCR, run for about 7 to 11 cycles, which used a sample-barcoded 5' primer along with a J-beta primer mix. MiXCR, applied by TCRdb to the 5' RACE reads, yields one record per CDR3 protein. The sample yields approximately 900,000 distinct CDR3 sequences, around 29% seen once. These data are taken from a study of blood T cells in healthy people across ages. This CDR3 region has 16 residues. The germline CDR1 and CDR2 sequences are SGHTA and FQGTGA. Losses at the gene ends were 5 bases for V and 2 bases for J; bases not matched to a gene: 9. This same sample was also part of a study on T cells of mothers and their children.

Sequencing was done on a sample of blood. The chain couples TRBV7-3 to TRBJ2-3; 8 nucleotides line up with TRBD2. This receptor was identified in a woman between 40 and 55 years old in good health. DNA of the CDR3: TGTGCCAGCAGCGTACGCGGGGGGCGAAACACAGATACGCAGTATTTT. This codes for CASSVRGGRNTDTQYF.